Below, 21 T cell receptor beta chains from the same sample are listed, as sequenced in a study of Tregs in tolerant kidney transplant recipients. No antigen has been assigned to these receptors. Assay: immunoSEQ multiplex PCR; the TCRdb copy retains only in-frame clones and omits some. Of approximately 41,000 clones listed, just under 97% are singletons. The sequenced sample was Tregs from blood cultured with allogeneic cells. Receptors originate from a human donor in good health.

The chain carries TRBV5-1 and TRBJ1-2; TRBD1 matches 7 bases. V lost 0 bases to trimming and J lost 6 bases; unmatched junction nucleotides: 5. Germline assignment: CDR1 SGHRS and CDR2 YFSETQ. The CDR3 has 14 amino acids. As DNA, the CDR3 is TGCGCCAGCAGCTTGGACAGGGGAATCGATGGCTACACCTTC. This gives the protein CASSLDRGIDGYTF.

CDR3 loop: CASSLNAQGTNYGYTF. The CDR3 bases are TGCGCCAGCAGCCTCAATGCGCAGGGGACCAACTATGGCTACACCTTC. J is TRBJ1-2 and V is TRBV4-1, with D tentatively TRBD1 (6 bases). Deletions cut 4 bases from V and 2 bases from J, with 17 bases between. From germline, CDR1 is MGHRA and CDR2 YSYEKL. The CDR3 is made up of 16 amino acids.

The rearrangement joins TRBV7-2 to TRBJ2-2, with D unresolved. Trimming removed 5 bases at V and 2 bases at J, with 6 bases between. The CDR3 consists of 13 residues. Germline V gene data show CDR1 as SGHTA and CDR2 as FQGNSA. This CDR3 reads CASSRFNTGELFF. CDR3 bases: TGTGCCAGCAGCCGTTTCAACACCGGGGAGCTGTTTTTT.

This CDR3 reads CAISDLGQNTEAFF. CDR3 DNA: TGTGCCATCAGTGACCTGGGACAGAACACTGAAGCTTTCTTT. The rearrangement links TRBV10-3 to TRBJ1-1; TRBD1 is a possible D gene (6 bases). The germline CDR1 and CDR2 sequences are ENHRY and SYGVKD. The CDR3 totals 14 residues. V was clipped by 3 bases and J by 1 base, with 9 bases between them.

The rearrangement joins TRBV5-1 to TRBJ2-6; D remains unclear. With 4 bases removed from V and 0 bases from J, the gap between germline ends came to 11 bases. Germline V gene data show CDR1 as SGHRS and CDR2 as YFSETQ. The CDR3 contains 16 residues. DNA of the CDR3: TGCGCCAGCAGCCCCCCCCGGATCTCTGGGGCCAACGTCCTGACTTTC. Its protein product is CASSPPRISGANVLTF.

The V gene is TRBV10-3, the J gene TRBJ2-7, with D perhaps being TRBD1 or TRBD2 (7 bases each). V shed 0 bases and J shed 2 bases, with 14 bases lying between them. The CDR3 loop spans 16 amino acids. Germline CDR1 and CDR2: ENHRY and SYGVKD. The CDR3 region has the DNA TGTGCCATCAGTGAGTCAGGGAGGGGGCTAGCCTACGAGCAGTACTTC. The encoded protein is CAISESGRGLAYEQYF.

The chain combines TRBV6-5 with TRBJ2-7; D is perhaps TRBD1 (6 bases). Trimming removed 5 bases from V and 2 bases from J, with 16 bases in between. CDR3 length: 15 residues. The germline gives CDR1 MNHEY, CDR2 SVGAGI. CDR3 nucleotide sequence: TGTGCCAGCAGTCCTCAGGACAGAGTCACCTACGAGCAGTACTTC. It is translated as CASSPQDRVTYEQYF.

This clone was detected only once. This chain uses TRBV27 with TRBJ2-7; the match to TRBD1 covers 8 bases. Germline V gene lookup returns CDR1 MNHEY and CDR2 SMNVEV (reference sequence). CDR3 size: 14 residues. With V trimmed by 5 bases and J by 2 bases, 5 bases remained unmatched. Here the CDR3 reads CASSTTGVAYEQYV. In DNA form, the CDR3 reads TGTGCCAGCAGTACGACAGGGGTGGCCTACGAGCAGTACGTC.

The chain combines TRBV18 with TRBJ2-5; 10 bases map to TRBD1. J lost 5 bases, V lost 3 bases, and 6 bases had no gene match. The CDR3 sequence is 15 residues long. Looked up from germline, CDR1 is KGHSH and CDR2 is LQKENI. The CDR3 sequence: CASSPDRGRAETQYF. CDR3 in DNA: TGTGCCAGCTCACCTGACAGGGGGCGGGCGGAGACCCAGTACTTC.

The J gene is TRBJ1-2, the V gene TRBV5-4, with 7 positions matching TRBD1. The CDR3 has 15 residues. Unmatched junction bases numbered 12, after V lost 4 bases and J lost 6 bases. Per germline, CDR1 SGHNT and CDR2 YYREEE (reference sequence). DNA of the CDR3: TGTGCCAGCAGCCCTCTTAGACAGGGTGGCGATGGCTACACCTTC. Translation: CASSPLRQGGDGYTF.

V usage is TRBV29-1 and J usage is TRBJ1-1, with 9 bases fitting TRBD1. Germline CDR1 SQVTM, CDR2 ANQGSEA. The CDR3 sequence is 15 residues long. The J segment lost 5 bases and the V segment lost 1 base, leaving 8 bases of the junction unmatched. The CDR3 DNA follows: TGCAGCGTTGAAGGAACAGGGGGCAAGATTACTGAAGCTTTCTTT. Amino acid sequence: CSVEGTGGKITEAFF.

The chain couples TRBV27 to TRBJ2-6; possibly TRBD1 for D (6 bases). Trimming stripped 7 bases from V and 0 bases from J, with 10 bases between. CDR1 and CDR2 from the germline V gene are MNHEY and SMNVEV (reference sequence). CDR3 length equals 15 residues. The CDR3 loop is CASTGVSSGANVLTF. CDR3 nucleotides: TGTGCCAGCACAGGGGTTAGCTCTGGGGCCAACGTCCTGACTTTC.

The DNA for the CDR3 is TGTGCCAGCAGTCCCGGGACCGGTTGGACCTACGAGCAGTACTTC. Amino acid sequence: CASSPGTGWTYEQYF. J is TRBJ2-7 and V is TRBV27; D may match TRBD1 or TRBD2 (5 bases each). CDR3 length: 15 amino acids. In germline, CDR1 is MNHEY, CDR2 SMNVEV (reference sequence). Deletions cut 5 bases from V and 2 bases from J, with 16 bases between.

The chain links TRBV7-9 to TRBJ1-6, with D unresolved. V was shortened by 5 bases and J by 11 bases, with 16 bases between the two germline ends. Germline CDR1 SEHNR, CDR2 FQNEAQ (reference sequence). This CDR3 region has 14 residues. The CDR3 loop reads CASSQDGSGPPLHF. In DNA form, the CDR3 reads TGTGCCAGCAGCCAGGACGGTAGTGGACCACCCCTCCACTTT.

The chain uses TRBV6-6 and TRBJ2-3; no clear D gene. V lost 6 bases and J 5 bases, leaving 12 bases between the germline ends. Germline V gene lookup returns CDR1 MNHNY and CDR2 SVGAGI (reference sequence). The CDR3 sequence is 13 residues long. The CDR3 loop is CASRSPVGDTQYF. The CDR3, as DNA: TGTGCCAGCAGGAGCCCCGTGGGAGATACGCAGTATTTT.

This chain uses TRBV7-9 with TRBJ1-1; TRBD1 might be the D (6 bases). This CDR3 has 15 amino acids. Germline V gene lookup returns CDR1 SEHNR and CDR2 FQNEAQ (reference sequence). Trimming took off 5 bases at V and 8 bases at J, with 21 bases between the two ends. The CDR3 DNA reads TGTGCCAGCAGCCGCAACCTGGGGCTTCAGGGGGAAGCTTTCTTT. Residues: CASSRNLGLQGEAFF.

The chain carries TRBV10-3 and TRBJ2-3; 8 nucleotides match TRBD2. The CDR3 consists of 14 residues. The V segment lost 7 bases and the J segment 5 bases; nucleotides outside the gene matches: 8. Germline V gene lookup returns CDR1 ENHRY and CDR2 SYGVKD. The CDR3, as DNA: TGTGCCATCATGGAAGCGGGGGTCGGAGATACGCAGTATTTT. This encodes CAIMEAGVGDTQYF.

The V call is TRBV27, the J call TRBJ2-1, with 8 positions matching TRBD1. Germline V lookup: CDR1 MNHEY, CDR2 SMNVEV (reference sequence). With 7 bases clipped from V and 4 bases from J, the junction kept 6 bases outside the gene matches. The CDR3 totals 14 residues. The CDR3 loop reads CASTVDRAYNEQFF. The CDR3 DNA is TGTGCCAGCACTGTGGACAGGGCGTACAATGAGCAGTTCTTC.

The V gene is TRBV29-1, the J gene TRBJ2-7; 9 nucleotides agree with TRBD1. V was pared by 6 bases and J by 1 base, with 4 bases of the junction left unmatched. The CDR3 has 13 amino acids. The germline CDR1 and CDR2 sequences are SQVTM and ANQGSEA. CDR3 sequence (DNA): TGCAGCGTGCGGGACAGGGTGTCCTACGAGCAGTACTTC. It translates to CSVRDRVSYEQYF.

The chain recombines TRBV5-1 with TRBJ1-2; possibly TRBD1 for D (5 bases). Trimming left V 0 bases short and J 5 bases short, with 23 bases between. Germline V CDR1 and CDR2: SGHRS, YFSETQ. This CDR3 contains 18 residues. CDR3 bases: TGCGCCAGCAGCTTGGGGATAAGGTCAGGGACTAGTCGGTATGGCTACACCTTC. Translated, it gives CASSLGIRSGTSRYGYTF. The complete variable domain, with remaining parts taken from reference TRBV5-1 and TRBJ1-2, reads KAGVTQTPRYLIKTRGQQVTLSCSPISGHRSVSWYQQTPGQGLQFLFEYFSETQRNKGNFPGRFSGRQFSNSRSEMNVSTLELGDSALYLCASSLGIRSGTSRYGYTFGSGTRLTVV.

The CDR3, as DNA: TGTGCCAGCAGTGGGCAGATCAGGGTCGGTCCGATGAAGAGCTACACCTTC. It encodes CASSGQIRVGPMKSYTF. The J gene is TRBJ1-2, the V gene TRBV6-1; D possibly corresponds to TRBD1 (5 bases). The V end lost 4 bases, the J end lost 9 bases, and 27 bases lay between the germline ends. The CDR3 runs 17 residues. Germline V gene sequence: CDR1 MNHNS, CDR2 SASEGT.